The subject of this entry is one T cell receptor (beta chain). Its specificity is unknown. UMI-labeled 5' RACE TRB cDNA libraries were prepared from the cells. TCRdb re-called the 5' RACE reads and gives one entry per CDR3 protein, without DNA. The sample's table shows approximately 53,000 distinct CDR3 sequences. Germline V lookup: CDR1 SGHDN, CDR2 FVKESK. This CDR3 contains 20 residues. The sample belongs to a study of CXCR3-negative and CXCR3-positive naive CD8 T cells. The study's findings and limits: The study found CXCR3 expression partially decreased after cryopreservation and ran most assays on fresh PBMCs. The naive subsets expressed comparable surface CD5, and the authors inferred TCR strength from TRB CDR3 properties.

Every individual CD8+ T cell subset underwent sorting in triplicate at 270,000 or so cells apiece. The sample was memory CD8+ T cells from blood. This sequence originates from a human donor in good health. Some clones in this sample may be carry-over from other donors' samples. J is TRBJ2-5 and V is TRBV14; TCRdb reports TRBD2, a call that lacks DNA to check it against. CDR3 sequence: CASSQERITTSGRGKETQYF.